This TCR beta chain was observed in a study of cytomegalovirus exposure and HLA in healthy donors. CDR1 SEHNR and CDR2 FQNEAQ come from the germline V gene (reference sequence). This CDR3 is built from 13 residues. Trimming removed 11 bases from V and 3 bases from J; junction bases left unmatched: 3. Points on this clone: Its antigen is still unknown.

This PCR relied on a set of 60 Vbeta primers and 13 Jbeta primers. Method: immunoSEQ multiplex PCR; TCRdb's copy keeps in-frame clones and lacks some. This sample has approximately 210,000 clones, with around 86% found just once. Study-wide points: A later analysis found most CMV-associated TCR beta chains apparently HLA-restricted.

V gene TRBV7-9 combines with J gene TRBJ2-7, with 14 nucleotides matching TRBD2. This receptor was taken from a woman aged 50 to 65 in good health and CMV-seropositive. Sequencing was done on a sample of PBMCs. Here the CDR3 DNA reads TGTGCCGGGACTAGCGGGGGAGGCTACGAGCAGTACTTC. This sequence encodes CAGTSGGGYEQYF.